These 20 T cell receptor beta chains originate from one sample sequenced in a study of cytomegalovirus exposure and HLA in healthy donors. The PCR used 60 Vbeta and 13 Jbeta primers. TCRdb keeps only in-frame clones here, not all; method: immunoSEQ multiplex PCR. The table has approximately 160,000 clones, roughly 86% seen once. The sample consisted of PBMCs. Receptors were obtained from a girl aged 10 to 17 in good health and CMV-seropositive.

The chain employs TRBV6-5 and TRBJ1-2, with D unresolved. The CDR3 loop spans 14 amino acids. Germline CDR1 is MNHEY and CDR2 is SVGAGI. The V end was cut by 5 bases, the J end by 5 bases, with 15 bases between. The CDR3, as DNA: TGTGCCAGCAGTGCCTTAAGACGCGGATATGGCTACACCTTC. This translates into CASSALRRGYGYTF.

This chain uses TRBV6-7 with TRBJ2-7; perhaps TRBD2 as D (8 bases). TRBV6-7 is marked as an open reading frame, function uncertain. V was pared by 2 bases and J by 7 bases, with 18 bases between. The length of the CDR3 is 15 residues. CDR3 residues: CASSYPGGVAGEQYF. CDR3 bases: TGTGCCAGCAGTTACCCAGGGGGGGTAGCGGGGGAGCAGTACTTC.

CDR3 residues: CASSLAQSYEQYF. The CDR3 region has the DNA TGTGCCAGCAGCTTAGCCCAGTCCTACGAGCAGTACTTC. V and J are TRBV7-9 and TRBJ2-7; D is ambiguous. The germline gives CDR1 SEHNR, CDR2 FQNEAQ (reference sequence). This CDR3 is built from 13 residues. V shed 0 bases and J shed 1 base, with 4 bases lying between them.

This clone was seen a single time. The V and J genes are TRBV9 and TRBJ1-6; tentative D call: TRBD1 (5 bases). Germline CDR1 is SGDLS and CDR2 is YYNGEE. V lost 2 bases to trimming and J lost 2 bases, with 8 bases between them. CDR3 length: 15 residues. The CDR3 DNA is TGTGCCAGCAGCGTGGGGGGAACCTATAATTCACCCCTCCACTTT. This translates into CASSVGGTYNSPLHF.

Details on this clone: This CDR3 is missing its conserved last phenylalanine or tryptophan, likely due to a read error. CDR3 DNA: TGTGCCTGGAGTGTCACCCCACAGGGGTATAATTCACCCCTCCACCTT. Translating it yields CAWSVTPQGYNSPLHL. The chain links TRBV30 to TRBJ1-6; 7 bases match TRBD1. The CDR3 contains 16 residues. CDR1 and CDR2 from the germline V gene are GTSNPN and SVGIG (reference sequence). V gave up 0 bases and J gave up 4 bases; unmatched junction bases: 6.

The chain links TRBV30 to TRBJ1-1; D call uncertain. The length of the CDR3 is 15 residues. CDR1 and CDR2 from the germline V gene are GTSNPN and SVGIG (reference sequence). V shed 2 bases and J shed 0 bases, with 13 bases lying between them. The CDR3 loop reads CAWSLRVRMNTEAFF. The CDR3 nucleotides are TGTGCCTGGAGTCTTCGGGTCCGAATGAACACTGAAGCTTTCTTT.

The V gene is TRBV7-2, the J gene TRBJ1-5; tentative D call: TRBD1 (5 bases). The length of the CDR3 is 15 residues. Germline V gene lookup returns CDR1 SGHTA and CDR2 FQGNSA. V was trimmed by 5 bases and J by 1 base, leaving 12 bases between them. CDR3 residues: CASSPRGVSNQPQHF. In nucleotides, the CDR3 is TGTGCCAGCAGCCCTAGGGGCGTAAGCAATCAGCCCCAGCATTTT.

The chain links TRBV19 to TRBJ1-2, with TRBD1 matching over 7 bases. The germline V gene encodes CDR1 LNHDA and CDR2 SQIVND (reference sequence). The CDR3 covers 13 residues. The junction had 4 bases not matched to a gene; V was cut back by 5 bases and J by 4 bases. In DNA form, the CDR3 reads TGTGCCAGTAGTTGGCAGGGGGGCTATGGCTACACCTTC. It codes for CASSWQGGYGYTF. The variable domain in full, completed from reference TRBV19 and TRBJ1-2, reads DGGITQSPKYLFRKEGQNVTLSCEQNLNHDAMYWYRQDPGQGLRLIYYSQIVNDFQKGDIAEGYSVSREKKESFPLTVTSAQKNPTAFYLCASSWQGGYGYTFGSGTRLTVV.

The CDR3 loop reads CASSLSIGANSPLHF. The DNA for the CDR3 is TGCGCCAGCAGCTTGTCGATAGGGGCAAATTCACCCCTCCACTTT. This chain connects TRBV5-1 to TRBJ1-6, with TRBD1 as a possible D gene (5 bases). The CDR3 length is 15 residues. Germline V gene sequence: CDR1 SGHRS, CDR2 YFSETQ. Between the trimmed V and J ends, which lost 1 base and 7 bases, there was a span of 12 bases.

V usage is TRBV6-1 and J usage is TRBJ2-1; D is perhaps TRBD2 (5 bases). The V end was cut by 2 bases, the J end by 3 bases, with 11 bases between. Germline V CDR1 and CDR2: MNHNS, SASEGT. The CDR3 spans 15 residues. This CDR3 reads CASSETAGGYNEQFF. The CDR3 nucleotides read TGTGCCAGCAGTGAAACGGCAGGAGGCTACAATGAGCAGTTCTTC.

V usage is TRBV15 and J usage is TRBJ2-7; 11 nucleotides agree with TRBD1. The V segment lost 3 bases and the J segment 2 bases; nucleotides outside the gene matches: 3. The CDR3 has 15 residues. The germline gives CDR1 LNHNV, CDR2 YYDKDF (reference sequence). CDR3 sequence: CATSSGQGATYEQYF. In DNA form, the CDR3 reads TGTGCCACCAGCAGCGGACAGGGGGCCACCTACGAGCAGTACTTC.

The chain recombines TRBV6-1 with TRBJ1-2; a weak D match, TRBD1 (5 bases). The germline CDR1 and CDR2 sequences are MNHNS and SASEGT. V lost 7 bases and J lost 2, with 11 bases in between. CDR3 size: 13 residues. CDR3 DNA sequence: TGTGCCAGCATTTCGGGGGGGAACTATGGCTACACCTTC. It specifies CASISGGNYGYTF.

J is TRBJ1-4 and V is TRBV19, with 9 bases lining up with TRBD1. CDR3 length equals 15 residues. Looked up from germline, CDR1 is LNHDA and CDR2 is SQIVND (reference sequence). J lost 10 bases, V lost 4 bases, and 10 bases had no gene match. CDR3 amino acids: CASSTGTGLVRKLFF. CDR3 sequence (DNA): TGTGCCAGTAGTACAGGGACAGGGTTGGTACGAAAACTGTTTTTT.

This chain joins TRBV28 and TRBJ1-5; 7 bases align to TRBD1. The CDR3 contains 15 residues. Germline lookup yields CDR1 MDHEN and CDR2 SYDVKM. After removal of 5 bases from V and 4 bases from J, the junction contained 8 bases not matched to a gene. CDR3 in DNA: TGTGCCAGCAGTGAACAGACAGGGCAGAATCAGCCCCAGCATTTT. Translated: CASSEQTGQNQPQHF. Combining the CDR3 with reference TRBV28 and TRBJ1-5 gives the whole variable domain DVKVTQSSRYLVKRTGEKVFLECVQDMDHENMFWYRQDPGLGLRLIYFSYDVKMKEKGDIPEGYSVSREKKERFSLILESASTNQTSMYLCASSEQTGQNQPQHFGDGTRLSIL.

For the CDR3, the DNA is TGCGCCAGCAGCGATCAGGGAACGGGCACTGAAGCTTTCTTT. It is translated as CASSDQGTGTEAFF. J is TRBJ1-1 and V is TRBV10-2; TRBD1 might be the D (5 bases). There are 14 residues in the CDR3. Per the germline V gene, CDR1 is WSHSY and CDR2 is SAAADI. Trimming removed 6 bases at V and 4 bases at J, with 15 bases between.

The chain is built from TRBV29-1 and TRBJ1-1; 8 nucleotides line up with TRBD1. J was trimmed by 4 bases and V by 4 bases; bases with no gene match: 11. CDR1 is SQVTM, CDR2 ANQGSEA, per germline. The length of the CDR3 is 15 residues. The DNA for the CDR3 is TGCAGCGTTGTCGCGGACAGGGTAGCTGCCACTGAAGCTTTCTTT. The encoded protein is CSVVADRVAATEAFF.

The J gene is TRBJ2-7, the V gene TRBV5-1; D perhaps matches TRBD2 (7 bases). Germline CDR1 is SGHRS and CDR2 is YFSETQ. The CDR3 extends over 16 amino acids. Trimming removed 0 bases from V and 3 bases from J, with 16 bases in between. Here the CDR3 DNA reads TGCGCCAGCAGCTTGGGGCGGGGGCGCGGGAGCTACGAGCAGTACTTC. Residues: CASSLGRGRGSYEQYF.

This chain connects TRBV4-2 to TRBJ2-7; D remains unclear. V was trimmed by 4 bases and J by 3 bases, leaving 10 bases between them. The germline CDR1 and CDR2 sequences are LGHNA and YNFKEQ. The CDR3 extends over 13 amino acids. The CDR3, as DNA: TGTGCCAGCAGCCCAGGTAGATACTACGAGCAGTACTTC. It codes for CASSPGRYYEQYF.

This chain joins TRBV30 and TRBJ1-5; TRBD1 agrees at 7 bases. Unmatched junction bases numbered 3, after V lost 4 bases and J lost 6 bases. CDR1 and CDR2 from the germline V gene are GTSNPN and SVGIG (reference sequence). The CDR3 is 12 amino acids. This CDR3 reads CAWNDRAQPQHF. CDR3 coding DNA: TGTGCCTGGAATGACAGGGCTCAGCCCCAGCATTTT.

DNA for the CDR3: TGTGCCAGCAGCTTGACAGGCCCATATAGCAATCAGCCCCAGCATTTT. Protein product: CASSLTGPYSNQPQHF. The V and J genes are TRBV5-5 and TRBJ1-5; maybe TRBD1 (5 bases). The CDR3 length is 16 residues. In germline, CDR1 is SGHKS, CDR2 YYEKEE (reference sequence). Trimming cost V 1 base and J 0 bases, with 11 bases left between them.